This T cell receptor (beta chain) was profiled in a study of blood T cell repertoires in COVID-19. The wider study: The analysed material was cDNA or gDNA that came from T cells, B-cell-depleted T cells, or PBMCs.

The V gene lost 3 bases and the J gene lost 0 bases, with 8 bases spanning the gap. The CDR3 sequence is 15 residues long. Germline assignment: CDR1 KGHSH and CDR2 LQKENI. TCRdb's copy holds only in-frame clones and misses some; the assay was immunoSEQ multiplex PCR. The sample consists of roughly 80,000 clones, roughly 87% of them appearing once. The rearrangement joins TRBV18 to TRBJ1-4; D is ambiguous. The receptor was derived from a man at least 80 years old with acute or convalescent COVID-19. Sequencing was done on a sample of peripheral blood. As DNA, the CDR3 is TGTGCCAGCTCACCGACTGATGCAACTAATGAAAAACTGTTTTTT. It translates to CASSPTDATNEKLFF.